This T cell receptor beta chain was identified in a study of PD-1 blockade in classical Hodgkin lymphoma. Study-wide context: Patients were given intravenous nivolumab, 3 mg/kg, every 2 weeks.

Every single patient, without exception, relapsed after autologous stem cell transplantation, and brentuximab vedotin exposure varied. Complete response, partial response or progressive disease was recorded as best response. Regarding the study as a whole: As was reported, newly diagnosed patients showed lower baseline TCR diversity than healthy donors did. Baseline diversity was lower in partial responders and progressors than complete responders.

This clone appeared a few times. No antigen is known for it. Trimming removed 5 bases at V and 6 bases at J, with 7 bases between. The CDR3 sequence is 12 residues long. CDR1 is MDHEN and CDR2 is SYDVKM in the germline V gene. Profiling relied on immunoSEQ multiplex PCR, and the TCRdb table lists in-frame clones only, not all of them. Seen here are 120,000 to 150,000 clones, about 78% observed once, and the top ten hold approximately 9.6%. This sample comprised peripheral blood mononuclear cells (PBMCs), obtained before the second cycle of nivolumab. The V call is TRBV28, the J call TRBJ1-4, with D uncertain. This clonotype originated in a human donor with classical Hodgkin lymphoma. CDR3 sequence reads: CASSRTDEKLFF. The DNA of the CDR3 is TGTGCCAGCAGTCGCACAGATGAAAAACTGTTTTTT.